The 25 T cell receptor beta chains presented below share a single source sample, sequenced in a study of blood T cells in healthy people across ages. Combining a sample-barcoded 5' primer with a J-beta primer mix, a second PCR ran for roughly 7 to 12 cycles. Via MiXCR, TCRdb re-called the 5' RACE reads, giving one row per CDR3 protein. Of more than 800,000 distinct CDR3 sequences in the sample, around 26% are singletons; the top ten hold 15% to 20%. Sequencing was performed on blood. The receptors come from an elderly woman in good health.

This clonotype was seen more than once but under ten times. The chain links TRBV28 to TRBJ1-2, with 7 bases that match TRBD1. With V trimmed by 3 bases and J by 4 bases, 5 bases remained unmatched. The CDR3 runs 14 residues. Per the germline V gene, CDR1 is MDHEN and CDR2 is SYDVKM. The CDR3 DNA follows: TGTGCCAGCAGTTTCGGTGCAGGGGGCTATGGCTACACCTTC. This translates into CASSFGAGGYGYTF.

The chain employs TRBV12-3 or TRBV12-4 and TRBJ2-1; TRBD1 or TRBD2 may be the D gene (6 bases each). This CDR3 has 19 amino acids. The V and J ends lost 5 bases and 2 bases respectively, with 25 bases between them. CDR3 sequence: CASSPPTSGGLGTYNEQFF. The DNA for the CDR3 is TGTGCCAGCAGTCCCCCGACTAGTGGGGGCCTTGGGACCTACAATGAGCAGTTCTTC.

This clonotype was detected a few times. CDR3 in amino acids: CASSLSGDYTDTQYF. The CDR3 nucleotides read TGTGCCAGCAGTCTTAGCGGGGATTACACAGATACGCAGTATTTT. The rearrangement joins TRBV6-2 or TRBV6-3 to TRBJ2-3, with 8 bases matching TRBD2. This CDR3 is 15 amino acids long. From germline, CDR1 is MNHEY and CDR2 SVGEGT. The trim removed 5 bases at V and 2 bases at J, leaving 6 bases unmatched.

This clonotype was counted a few times. The chain links TRBV12-3 or TRBV12-4 to TRBJ2-3, with unresolved D. CDR3 length: 15 amino acids. Trimming removed 6 bases from V and 1 base from J, with 14 bases in between. CDR3 DNA sequence: TGTGCCAGCAGAATAGGAACAGTGCGCACAGATACGCAGTATTTT. This gives the protein CASRIGTVRTDTQYF.

This clonotype was detected many times. The V gene is TRBV7-6, the J gene TRBJ2-3; no reliable D call. The germline V gene encodes CDR1 SGHVS and CDR2 FNYEAQ. Trimming shortened V by 5 bases and J by 0 bases, and 15 bases separated the two germline ends. The CDR3 is made up of 16 amino acids. This chain's CDR3 is CASSRFGDSSTDTQYF. CDR3 DNA sequence: TGTGCCAGCAGCCGCTTCGGCGATTCTAGCACAGATACGCAGTATTTT.

Points on this clonotype: This could be a read error, since a much larger clone is one nucleotide away. The rearrangement links TRBV7-2 to TRBJ2-5; 9 bases are a match to TRBD1. This CDR3 region has 12 residues. With V trimmed by 1 base and J by 12 bases, 3 bases remained unmatched. In germline, CDR1 is SGHTA, CDR2 FQGNSA. The CDR3 is CASSLEGTGKYF. The CDR3 region has the DNA TGTGCCAGCAGCTTAGAAGGGACAGGGAAGTACTTC.

CDR3 bases: TGCAGCGAGGTCTCCTACAATGAGCAGTTCTTC. The encoded protein is CSEVSYNEQFF. The V gene is TRBV29-1, the J gene TRBJ2-1; D is unresolved. The CDR3 totals 11 residues. The germline V and J ends were trimmed by 7 bases and 0 bases, with 4 bases remaining between them. Germline loops: CDR1 SQVTM, CDR2 ANQGSEA.

The genes are TRBV7-2 and TRBJ1-2; D gene uncertain. This CDR3 comprises 12 residues. V lost 5 bases and J lost 0, with 4 bases in between. Germline CDR1 and CDR2: SGHTA and FQGNSA. CDR3 DNA: TGTGCCAGCAGCCAGTCTAACTATGGCTACACCTTC. Translated, it gives CASSQSNYGYTF.

The V call is TRBV7-2, the J call TRBJ2-3; possible D gene TRBD1, 7 bases. The CDR3 extends over 15 amino acids. V was trimmed by 4 bases and J by 3 bases, leaving 14 bases between them. In germline, CDR1 is SGHTA, CDR2 FQGNSA. DNA of the CDR3: TGTGCCAGCAGCTCTTGGGCAGGGGGGACAGATACGCAGTATTTT. This encodes CASSSWAGGTDTQYF.

J is TRBJ2-5 and V is TRBV7-2, with 9 bases fitting TRBD2. The DNA end favors TRBJ2-7, so the J call may be wrong. This CDR3 has 14 amino acids. Germline lookup yields CDR1 SGHTA and CDR2 FQGNSA. CDR3 loop: CASSTTGTSSEQYF. The CDR3 coding sequence is TGTGCCAGCAGCACCACCGGGACTAGCAGCGAGCAGTACTTC.

This clonotype was seen at least ten times. The rearrangement uses TRBV15 and TRBJ1-1; possible D gene TRBD1, 5 bases. Germline V gives CDR1 LNHNV, CDR2 YYDKDF (reference sequence). CDR3 length: 14 residues. V lost 1 base and J 8 bases, leaving 14 bases between the germline ends. The CDR3 loop reads CATSRVWDGDEAFF. CDR3 DNA sequence: TGTGCCACCAGCAGAGTCTGGGACGGTGACGAAGCTTTCTTT.

At least ten counts were recorded for this clonotype. The chain recombines TRBV11-3 with TRBJ2-1; 8 positions match TRBD2. Losses at the gene ends were 0 bases for V and 0 bases for J; bases not matched to a gene: 10. This CDR3 contains 19 residues. Germline values: CDR1 SGHNT, CDR2 YENEEA. The CDR3 protein is CASSLDLSIAGGSYNEQFF. In DNA form, the CDR3 reads TGTGCCAGCAGCTTAGACCTTAGTATTGCGGGAGGCTCCTACAATGAGCAGTTCTTC.

Comments on this clonotype: A read error is possible here, since a much larger clone lies one base away. V is TRBV7-9 and J is TRBJ2-1, with D possibly TRBD1 on 6 matching bases. V lost 5 bases and J 10 bases, leaving 15 bases between the germline ends. The germline V gene has CDR1 SEHNR and CDR2 FQNEAQ (reference sequence). This CDR3 comprises 13 residues. CDR3 sequence reads: CASSPPQGIEQFF. The CDR3 bases are TGTGCCAGCAGCCCCCCCCAGGGGATAGAGCAGTTCTTC.

As regards this clonotype: A much larger clone differs by one base, so this may be a read error. V and J are TRBV29-1 and TRBJ1-2; D remains ambiguous. Per germline, CDR1 SQVTM and CDR2 ANQGSEA. The CDR3 runs to 12 residues. CDR3 in amino acids: CSVVGSGYGYIF. The CDR3 DNA reads as TGCAGCGTTGTTGGCAGTGGCTATGGCTACATCTTC.

Note on this clonotype: A clone one base away is much larger, so this may be a read error. The J gene is TRBJ1-5, the V gene TRBV12-3 or TRBV12-4; D remains ambiguous. This CDR3 has 15 residues. In DNA, the CDR3 is TGTGCCAGCAGTTTAAACGGGCAGTTTAATCGGCCCCAGCATTTT. Amino acid sequence: CASSLNGQFNRPQHF.

This clonotype was counted between two and nine times. The chain couples TRBV20-1 to TRBJ1-5, with 7 bases matching TRBD1. The V gene end was trimmed by 6 bases and the J gene end by 4 bases; junction bases not matched to a gene: 6. CDR1 DFQATT and CDR2 SNEGSKA come from the germline V gene (reference sequence). The CDR3 is made up of 13 amino acids. The CDR3 region has the DNA TGCAGTGCAGGAGGGACAGCTAATCAGCCCCAGCATTTT. Translated: CSAGGTANQPQHF.

This clonotype was counted at least ten times. The rearrangement links TRBV6-2 or TRBV6-3 to TRBJ2-3, with TRBD2 matching over 9 bases. The CDR3 runs 13 residues. The V and J ends lost 8 bases and 6 bases, in that order; junction bases with no gene match: 6. Germline V gives CDR1 MNHEY, CDR2 SVGEGT. CDR3 nucleotide sequence: TGTGCCAGCGCGGGAGGGACCGGCGATACGCAGTATTTT. It translates to CASAGGTGDTQYF.

The sample holds a few counts of this clonotype. This chain joins TRBV6-1 and TRBJ1-5; unclear D gene. The CDR3 extends over 13 amino acids. Between the trimmed V and J ends, which lost 7 bases and 2 bases, there was a span of 9 bases. Germline CDR1 and CDR2: MNHNS and SASEGT. CDR3 in DNA: TGTGCCAGCATCGGGCGAGGCAATCAGCCCCAGCATTTT. Residues: CASIGRGNQPQHF.

This clonotype showed up just a few times. Possible read error: a much larger clone is one base away. The V call is TRBV7-2, the J call TRBJ2-7, with 7 bases that match TRBD2. CDR3 size: 15 residues. CDR1 is SGHTA and CDR2 is FQGNSA in the germline V gene. Unmatched junction bases numbered 11, after V lost 6 bases and J lost 3 bases. Here the CDR3 DNA reads TGTGCCAGCAGGCGGGGTCTAGCGGAGATCTACGAGCAGTACTTC. Protein product: CASRRGLAEIYEQYF. The variable domain in full, completed from reference TRBV7-2 and TRBJ2-7, reads GAGVSQSPSNKVTEKGKDVELRCDPISGHTALYWYRQSLGQGLEFLIYFQGNSAPDKSGLPSDRFSAERTGGSVSTLTIQRTQQEDSAVYLCASRRGLAEIYEQYFGPGTRLTVT.

The CDR3 nucleotides are TGCGCCAGCAGCCAAGATGCAGCTAACTATGGCTACACCTTC. Its translation: CASSQDAANYGYTF. This chain links TRBV4-3 with TRBJ1-2; D not certain. The V end was cut by 0 bases, the J end by 0 bases, with 5 bases between. Germline CDR1 is LGHNA and CDR2 is YSLEER. The CDR3 length is 14 residues.

This clonotype has ten or more counts. The chain uses TRBV6-1 and TRBJ1-2; TRBD1 aligns across 8 bases. Germline-derived CDR1 and CDR2 are MNHNS and SASEGT. V gave up 2 bases and J gave up 4 bases; unmatched junction bases: 18. The CDR3 is 19 amino acids. The CDR3 spells CASSEPRRQGLRKLYGYTF. CDR3 DNA: TGTGCCAGCAGTGAACCGCGACGACAGGGGCTTCGGAAGCTCTATGGCTACACCTTC.

CDR3 in amino acids: CSARFSGETQYF. DNA for the CDR3: TGCAGTGCTAGATTCTCCGGAGAGACCCAGTACTTC. This chain links TRBV20-1 with TRBJ2-4; unclear D gene. Judging by the DNA end, TRBJ2-5 fits better; the J call may be wrong. Germline CDR1 DFQATT, CDR2 SNEGSKA (reference sequence). The CDR3 is 12 amino acids.

Turning to this clonotype: One base away lies a much larger clone, so this may be a sequencing read error. The CDR3 coding sequence is TGCGCCAGCAATCTCGGACAGCTCTGTAATTCACCCCTCCACTTT. Its translation is CASNLGQLCNSPLHF. The J gene is TRBJ1-6, the V gene TRBV10-2; D perhaps matches TRBD1 (6 bases). The CDR3 extends over 15 amino acids. V was shortened by 7 bases and J by 6 bases, with 16 bases between the two germline ends. CDR1 and CDR2 from the germline V gene are WSHSY and SAAADI.

This clonotype was seen a few times. This chain uses TRBV27 with TRBJ2-1; the D is unclear. Germline CDR1 reads MNHEY; CDR2 reads SMNVEV (reference sequence). Trimming stripped 3 bases from V and 13 bases from J, with 13 bases between. The CDR3 is 12 amino acids. The CDR3 is CASSFLDGLQFF. Here the CDR3 DNA reads TGTGCCAGCAGTTTTCTAGACGGGCTCCAGTTCTTC.

In this sample, this clonotype turned up a few times. The rearrangement links TRBV7-2 to TRBJ2-1, with a weak D call TRBD2 (7 bases). The CDR3 length is 17 residues. Trimming stripped 2 bases from V and 3 bases from J, with 17 bases between. Germline CDR1 is SGHTA and CDR2 is FQGNSA. CDR3 loop: CASSLSGAGALYNEQFF. The CDR3 nucleotides are TGTGCCAGCAGCTTAAGTGGGGCGGGGGCCCTCTACAATGAGCAGTTCTTC.